This is a list of T cell receptor beta chains from one sample in a study of molecular identifiers for immune sequencing clone quantification. Via MiXCR, TCRdb re-called the PCR reads, giving one row per CDR3 protein. The sample contains nearly 650,000 distinct CDR3 sequences, about 25% of which appear only once. Material: naive CD8+ T cells from blood, with Jurkat cell RNA spiked in. These receptors all stem from a human donor in good health. Some libraries in this study had Jurkat cell RNA spiked in. Each CDR3 is given with its conserved first and last residue. Fields, in order: clone size, D gene, V gene, J gene, CDR3 protein, CDR3 DNA. The D gene is left open where the match is weak. A row's size may be missing; if present it is once, few, many or a size class.

NA	NA	TRBV4-3	TRBJ2-1	CASSQSRGANNEQFF	TGCGCCAGCAGCCAATCCCGGGGGGCAAACAATGAGCAGTTCTTC
many	NA	TRBV30	TRBJ1-2	CAWSVGPGGYTF	TGTGCCTGGAGTGTAGGGCCCGGCGGCTACACCTTC
NA	NA	TRBV5-1	TRBJ1-3	CASSLAGAGGLGNSIYF	TGCGCCAGCAGCTTGGCCGGGGCGGGGGGCCTCGGAAACTCCATATATTTT
few	NA	TRBV21-1	TRBJ2-3	CASSHFGTEGKDTQYF	TGTGCCAGCAGCCACTTCGGGACAGAGGGGAAAGATACGCAGTATTTT
few	NA	TRBV7-9	TRBJ1-2	CASSLVSPGSGDYAF	TGTGCCAGCAGCTTAGTCAGTCCGGGTAGCGGCGACTACGCCTTC
NA	NA	TRBV7-3	TRBJ2-1	CASSSPGTPEQFF	TGTGCCAGCAGCTCCCCGGGGACCCCTGAGCAGTTCTTC
many	TRBD1	TRBV6-1	TRBJ1-4	CASSEAPGQPHEKLFF	TGTGCCAGCAGTGAAGCCCCGGGACAGCCCCATGAAAAACTGTTTTTT
NA	TRBD2	TRBV29-1	TRBJ2-7	CSVVAGQLAGSSYEQYF	TGCAGCGTTGTGGCAGGACAATTAGCGGGGAGCTCCTACGAGCAGTACTTC
NA	NA	TRBV6-2/TRBV6-3	TRBJ1-5	CASSDPRGDQPQHF	TGTGCCAGCAGTGATCCCCGAGGGGACCAGCCCCAGCATTTT
many	NA	TRBV30	TRBJ2-1	CAWAPWGNEQFF	TGTGCCTGGGCGCCCTGGGGCAATGAGCAGTTCTTC
few	TRBD1	TRBV5-6	TRBJ2-5	CASSWGQLEETQYF	TGTGCCAGCAGCTGGGGACAGCTCGAAGAGACCCAGTACTTC
many	TRBD2	TRBV4-2	TRBJ2-7	CASSQEVAGAYEQYF	TGTGCCAGCAGCCAAGAGGTGGCGGGAGCCTACGAGCAGTACTTC
many	TRBD2	TRBV11-1	TRBJ2-7	CASSLRLAENYEQYF	TGTGCCAGCAGCTTACGGCTAGCGGAGAACTACGAGCAGTACTTC
NA	NA	TRBV10-3	TRBJ2-2	CAISESVDPGELFF	TGTGCCATCAGTGAGAGCGTGGACCCCGGGGAGCTGTTTTTT
NA	NA	TRBV19	TRBJ1-5	CASSIGVEVQPQHF	TGTGCCAGTAGTATAGGTGTTGAGGTTCAGCCCCAGCATTTT
many	TRBD2	TRBV6-5	TRBJ2-5	CASSYDGTSRTQYF	TGTGCCAGCAGTTACGATGGGACTAGCCGGACCCAGTACTTC
NA	NA	TRBV6-2/TRBV6-3	TRBJ1-1	CASCYSRDTLDTEAFF	TGTGCCAGCTGTTACTCGCGGGACACTCTAGACACTGAAGCTTTCTTT
NA	TRBD2	TRBV4-1	TRBJ2-5	CASSQDLSEAGQETQYF	TGCGCTAGCAGCCAAGATTTGTCGGAAGCGGGGCAAGAGACCCAGTACTTC
many	TRBD2	TRBV7-2	TRBJ2-3	CASSFTSGLADTQYF	TGTGCCAGCAGCTTTACTAGCGGGTTGGCAGATACGCAGTATTTT
NA	TRBD2	TRBV6-5	TRBJ2-5	CASSYLGLAGGETQYF	TGTGCCAGCAGTTACTTAGGGCTAGCGGGAGGAGAGACCCAGTACTTC
many	TRBD1	TRBV5-1	TRBJ2-7	CASSPGQGSYEQYF	TGTGCCAGCAGCCCGGGACAGGGCTCCTACGAGCAGTACTTC
NA	NA	TRBV27	TRBJ2-7	CASSFQGEVGEQYF	TGTGCCAGCAGTTTCCAAGGAGAGGTCGGCGAGCAGTACTTC
many	NA	TRBV12-3/TRBV12-4	TRBJ1-2	CASSSTLYGYTF	TGTGCCAGCAGTTCGACACTTTATGGCTACACCTTC
many	NA	TRBV7-9	TRBJ1-1	CASSLVPGNTEAFF	TGTGCCAGCAGCTTAGTCCCAGGGAACACTGAAGCTTTCTTT
few	NA	TRBV13	TRBJ2-1	CASSTSGTGQFF	TGTGCCAGCAGCACCTCTGGCACAGGGCAGTTCTTC
NA	TRBD2	TRBV7-9	TRBJ2-2	CASSLPPSGRETGELFF	TGTGCCAGCAGCTTACCCCCTAGCGGGAGAGAGACCGGGGAGCTGTTTTTT
NA	NA	TRBV2	TRBJ2-5	CASLGQETQYF	TGTGCCAGTCTAGGGCAAGAGACCCAGTACTTC
few	TRBD2	TRBV12-3/TRBV12-4	TRBJ2-3	CASSFVAGGLTDTQYF	TGTGCCAGCAGTTTTGTGGCGGGAGGCCTCACAGATACGCAGTATTTT
many	NA	TRBV6-5	TRBJ1-5	CASRKAGQSNQPQHF	TGTGCCAGCAGAAAGGCTGGGCAGTCCAATCAGCCCCAGCATTTT
many	TRBD1	TRBV27	TRBJ2-2	CASTGQGLTGELFF	TGTGCCAGCACGGGACAGGGCCTCACCGGGGAGCTGTTTTTT
few	NA	TRBV18	TRBJ1-1	CASSPRTQGLNMNTEAFF	TGTGCCAGCTCACCACGGACCCAGGGACTAAACATGAACACTGAAGCTTTCTTT
many	TRBD2	TRBV20-1	TRBJ2-7	CSARASGYEQYF	TGCAGTGCTAGAGCTAGCGGATACGAGCAGTACTTC
many	NA	TRBV9	TRBJ2-2	CASSVKADEDTGELFF	TGTGCCAGCAGCGTAAAGGCCGATGAGGACACCGGGGAGCTGTTTTTT
few	TRBD2	TRBV29-1	TRBJ2-7	CSVEGVTDRPGLAGGPGEQYF	TGCAGCGTTGAAGGGGTTACGGACAGGCCGGGACTAGCGGGAGGGCCGGGGGAGCAGTACTTC
NA	NA	TRBV19	TRBJ2-3	CASSQEVFRMSTDTQYF	TGTGCCAGTAGTCAAGAGGTTTTTAGGATGAGCACAGATACGCAGTATTTT
many	TRBD2	TRBV5-4	TRBJ2-3	CASSLAVLAGASTDTQYF	TGTGCCAGCAGCTTGGCAGTACTAGCGGGGGCCAGCACAGATACGCAGTATTTT
few	NA	TRBV9	TRBJ2-1	CASSVGSRASDEQFF	TGTGCCAGCAGCGTAGGTTCCCGGGCGAGCGATGAGCAGTTCTTC
NA	TRBD2	TRBV19	TRBJ2-5	CASSMGLGAAQYF	TGTGCCAGTAGTATGGGACTAGGGGCGGCCCAGTACTTC
many	NA	TRBV4-1	TRBJ2-1	CASSQAFTGYNEQFF	TGCGCCAGCAGCCAAGCTTTTACAGGGTACAATGAGCAGTTCTTC
NA	TRBD1	TRBV12-3/TRBV12-4	TRBJ2-5	CASSFSRDRVQETQYF	TGTGCCAGCAGTTTCAGTCGGGACAGGGTCCAAGAGACCCAGTACTTC
few	NA	TRBV19	TRBJ1-1	CASSIGTEGTEAFF	TGTGCCAGTAGTATCGGCACGGAGGGCACTGAAGCTTTCTTT
few	TRBD1	TRBV7-7	TRBJ2-7	CASSPGQGAKGQYF	TGTGCCAGCAGCCCCGGACAGGGGGCAAAGGGGCAGTACTTC
many	TRBD2	TRBV28	TRBJ2-1	CASRLGLAEQFF	TGTGCCAGCAGATTGGGACTAGCGGAGCAGTTCTTC
many	NA	TRBV7-9	TRBJ2-7	CASSYPLGEQYF	TGTGCCAGCAGCTACCCATTGGGCGAGCAGTACTTC
many	TRBD2	TRBV4-1	TRBJ2-7	CASSQELAGGIEQYF	TGCGCCAGCAGCCAAGAACTAGCGGGGGGAATCGAGCAGTACTTC
NA	TRBD2	TRBV29-1	TRBJ2-7	CSVEEGGTSGIYEQYF	TGCAGCGTTGAAGAGGGCGGGACTAGCGGGATCTACGAGCAGTACTTC